The clone carrying this T cell receptor (beta chain) was detected only once. Germline CDR1 and CDR2: SGHRS and YFSETQ. J gave up 7 bases and V 3 bases, and 2 bases lay outside the gene matches. The CDR3 is 14 residues long. In the authors' methods: How many nucleated cells were present was estimated from reference gene primer amplification. Generated by immunoSEQ multiplex PCR, the TCRdb table keeps only in-frame clones and is missing some. Clone size and V and J calls were adopted from that table, with D and trimming inferred from the DNA. Here the sample spans about 300,000 clones, about 89% being singletons. The data are from a study of blood T cell repertoires in COVID-19. Background on the study: COVID-19 samples, acute and convalescent, were from the United States, Italy and Spain. From T cells, B-cell-depleted T cells, or PBMCs came the material, which was cDNA or gDNA.

The TCR sequence derives from a man in his forties or fifties with acute or convalescent COVID-19. The rearrangement links TRBV5-1 to TRBJ2-1, with 12 bases identical to TRBD2. Material: peripheral blood. The CDR3 DNA reads as TGCGCCAGCAGCTCTAGCGGGGGGGCAAATGAGCAGTTCTTC. Protein sequence: CASSSSGGANEQFF.